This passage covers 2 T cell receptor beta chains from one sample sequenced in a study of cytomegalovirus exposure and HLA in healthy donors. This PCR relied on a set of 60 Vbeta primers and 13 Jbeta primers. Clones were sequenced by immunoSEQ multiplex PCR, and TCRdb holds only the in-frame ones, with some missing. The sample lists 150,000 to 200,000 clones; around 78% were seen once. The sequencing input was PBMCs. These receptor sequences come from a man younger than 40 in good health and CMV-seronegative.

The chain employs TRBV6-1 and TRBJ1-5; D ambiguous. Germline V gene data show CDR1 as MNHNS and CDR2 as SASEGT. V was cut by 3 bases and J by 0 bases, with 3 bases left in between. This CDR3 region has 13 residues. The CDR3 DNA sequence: TGTGCCAGCAGTGAGGCTAGCAATCAGCCCCAGCATTTT. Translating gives CASSEASNQPQHF.

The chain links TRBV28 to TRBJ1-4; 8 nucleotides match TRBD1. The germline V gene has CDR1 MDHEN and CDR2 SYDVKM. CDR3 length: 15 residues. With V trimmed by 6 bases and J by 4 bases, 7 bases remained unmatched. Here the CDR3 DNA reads TGTGCCAGCAGCGACGGACAGGGCTATAATGAAAAACTGTTTTTT. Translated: CASSDGQGYNEKLFF.